Below, 29 T cell receptor beta chains from the same sample are listed, as sequenced in a study of blood T cells in healthy people across ages. Then a second PCR, running about 7 to 11 cycles, was carried out with a sample-barcoded 5' primer and a J-beta primer mix. TCRdb called the 5' RACE reads again in MiXCR, with one record for every CDR3 protein. The sample includes some 1.7 million distinct CDR3 sequences, 28% of them seen just once. Sequenced: blood. All receptors come from a woman aged 25-40 years in good health.

The chain has TRBV29-1 and TRBJ2-5; D possibly uses TRBD1 or TRBD2 (5 bases each). Germline V gives CDR1 SQVTM, CDR2 ANQGSEA. Trimming took 6 bases from V and 2 from J, leaving 16 bases between them. The CDR3 totals 14 residues. The CDR3 DNA is TGCAGCGTGAGAACTCTATGGGGGCAAGAGACCCAGTACTTC. Protein: CSVRTLWGQETQYF. Full variable domain (missing parts from reference TRBV29-1 and TRBJ2-5): SAVISQKPSRDICQRGTSLTIQCQVDSQVTMMFWYRQQPGQSLTLIATANQGSEATYESGFVIDKFPISRPNLTFSTLTVSNMSPEDSSIYLCSVRTLWGQETQYFGPGTRLLVL.

The sample holds a few counts of this clonotype. The chain employs TRBV6-6 and TRBJ2-1; no firm D call. The CDR3 has 12 residues. V lost 3 bases and J 7 bases, leaving 7 bases between the germline ends. The germline V gene encodes CDR1 MNHNY and CDR2 SVGAGI (reference sequence). The CDR3 is CASSYHFNEQFF. The CDR3 nucleotides read TGTGCCAGCAGTTATCACTTTAATGAGCAGTTCTTC.

The chain is built from TRBV5-1 and TRBJ1-1, with a tentative D call TRBD1 (5 bases). Germline V gene lookup returns CDR1 SGHRS and CDR2 YFSETQ. V lost 4 bases to trimming and J lost 0 bases, with 13 bases between them. CDR3 length: 15 amino acids. This CDR3 reads CASSLRTDMNTEAFF. The CDR3 coding sequence is TGCGCCAGCAGCCTTCGGACGGACATGAACACTGAAGCTTTCTTT.

Written as DNA, the CDR3 is TGTGCCAGCAGCCAAAGCGGGACAGGCCCCCAAGATACGCAGTATTTT. Encoded protein: CASSQSGTGPQDTQYF. The chain has TRBV7-9 and TRBJ2-3; the D gene is possibly TRBD1 (8 bases). Per the germline V gene, CDR1 is SEHNR and CDR2 is FQNEAQ (reference sequence). V lost 5 bases to trimming and J lost 5 bases, with 20 bases between them. The CDR3 has 16 residues.

The chain combines TRBV6-6 with TRBJ1-2, with D possibly matching TRBD1 (5 bases). This CDR3 has 15 residues. The V end was cut by 2 bases, the J end by 5 bases, with 15 bases between. Germline CDR1 and CDR2: MNHNY and SVGAGI (reference sequence). The DNA of the CDR3 is TGTGCCAGCAGTTACCCAGAAGGGGTAGGGTATGGCTACACCTTC. Its protein is CASSYPEGVGYGYTF.

Many counts were recorded for this clonotype. V usage is TRBV5-1 and J usage is TRBJ2-3; no reliable D call. Per germline, CDR1 SGHRS and CDR2 YFSETQ. The CDR3 contains 12 residues. Trimming removed 3 bases at V and 2 bases at J, with 4 bases between. The CDR3 protein is CASSYHTDTQYF. The CDR3 DNA sequence: TGCGCCAGCAGCTACCACACAGATACGCAGTATTTT.

This sequence joins TRBV9 and TRBJ1-2; D gene ambiguous. Germline V gene sequence: CDR1 SGDLS, CDR2 YYNGEE. The ends were cut back, 1 base at V and 2 bases at J, with 12 bases in the middle. The CDR3 spans 15 residues. CDR3 protein: CASSVMGRINYGYTF. Here the CDR3 DNA reads TGTGCCAGCAGCGTAATGGGCAGGATAAACTATGGCTACACCTTC.

This clonotype was found many times. The V and J genes are TRBV29-1 and TRBJ2-5, with D maybe TRBD2 (6 bases). The CDR3 totals 12 residues. V shed 4 bases and J shed 5 bases, with 11 bases lying between them. The germline CDR1 and CDR2 sequences are SQVTM and ANQGSEA. CDR3 amino acids: CSVGRGRETQYF. In DNA, the CDR3 is TGCAGCGTTGGACGGGGGAGGGAGACCCAGTACTTC.

This clonotype was counted at least ten times. The CDR3 reads CASSLGAGPTYEQYF. The CDR3 DNA reads as TGTGCCAGCAGCTTAGGGGCAGGGCCGACCTACGAGCAGTACTTC. The chain uses TRBV7-7 and TRBJ2-7, with D maybe TRBD1 (5 bases). V lost 1 base to trimming and J lost 2 bases, with 12 bases between them. Looked up from germline, CDR1 is SSHAT and CDR2 is FNYEAQ (reference sequence). The CDR3 extends over 15 amino acids.

This rearrangement joins TRBV28 to TRBJ2-5; D perhaps matches TRBD1 (6 bases). The J call may be mistaken, given a closer DNA end match to TRBJ2-7. The germline CDR1 and CDR2 sequences are MDHEN and SYDVKM. This CDR3 spans 12 amino acids. CDR3 nucleotide sequence: TGTGCCGGGAAGGGGGTCTCCAGCGAGCAGTACTTC. The encoded protein is CAGKGVSSEQYF.

In this sample, this clonotype turned up a few times. This chain links TRBV24-1 with TRBJ2-7; 7 nucleotides agree with TRBD1. Germline CDR1 and CDR2: KGHDR and SFDVKD. This CDR3 is built from 16 residues. V lost 3 bases, J lost 4 bases, and 11 bases stayed unmatched. The chain's CDR3 is CATSDPQRTGSYEQYF. The CDR3 DNA reads as TGTGCCACCAGTGATCCACAACGGACAGGTTCTTACGAGCAGTACTTC.

This clonotype was observed a few times. A junction end diverges from the germline sequence, so it may reflect a read error. The gene calls are TRBV4-3 and TRBJ2-1; D unresolved. CDR1 is LGHNA and CDR2 is YSLEER in the germline V gene. The CDR3 covers 15 residues. The CDR3 nucleotides are TGCGCCAGCATCCAAGTAGCACAGAGCGACAATGAGCAGTTCTTC. Translated: CASIQVAQSDNEQFF.

V usage is TRBV19 and J usage is TRBJ1-1; D is possibly TRBD1 (5 bases). Trimming took off 1 base at V and 5 bases at J, with 17 bases between the two ends. CDR1 is LNHDA and CDR2 is SQIVND in the germline V gene (reference sequence). CDR3 length: 16 residues. CDR3 region: CASSIVRGWGKTEAFF. CDR3 sequence (DNA): TGTGCCAGTAGTATAGTTAGGGGATGGGGAAAAACTGAAGCTTTCTTT.

This chain links TRBV6-5 with TRBJ1-1; D is unclear. Germline CDR1 and CDR2: MNHEY and SVGAGI. The ends were cut back, 6 bases at V and 1 base at J, with 9 bases in the middle. The CDR3 is 13 residues long. This CDR3 is CASRYPWNTEAFF. Written as DNA, the CDR3 is TGTGCCAGCAGGTACCCTTGGAACACTGAAGCTTTCTTT.

This clonotype was counted at least ten times. This sequence joins TRBV4-2 and TRBJ2-1, with D hard to call. Germline CDR1 and CDR2: LGHNA and YNFKEQ. Trimming left V 4 bases short and J 5 bases short, with 9 bases between. The CDR3 consists of 13 residues. The chain's CDR3 is CASSRKPDNEQFF. The DNA of the CDR3 is TGTGCCAGCAGCCGAAAACCAGACAATGAGCAGTTCTTC.

This clonotype showed up many times. The genes are TRBV3-1 and TRBJ2-7; D might be TRBD2 (5 bases). Germline values: CDR1 LGHDT, CDR2 YNNKEL (reference sequence). The germline V and J ends were trimmed by 0 bases and 1 base, with 16 bases remaining between them. The CDR3 consists of 17 residues. CDR3: CASSQEFRGSWSYEQYF. The DNA for the CDR3 is TGTGCCAGCAGCCAAGAGTTCCGGGGTTCGTGGTCCTACGAGCAGTACTTC.

In its sample, this clonotype was seen a few times. With a much larger clone just one base away, this may be a read error. The V gene is TRBV20-1, the J gene TRBJ2-5; D remains ambiguous. Germline V gives CDR1 DFQATT, CDR2 SNEGSKA (reference sequence). This CDR3 is built from 12 residues. CDR3: CRAPTVGETQYF. The CDR3 DNA sequence: TGCAGGGCGCCCACGGTGGGCGAGACCCAGTACTTC.

This clonotype was observed a handful of times. The chain links TRBV6-1 to TRBJ2-7; D is unresolved. CDR3 length: 13 amino acids. V lost 2 bases to trimming and J lost 9 bases, with 14 bases between them. Germline lookup yields CDR1 MNHNS and CDR2 SASEGT. The CDR3 bases are TGTGCCAGCAGTGAAACGGAGACCTCCGGGCAGTACTTC. This codes for CASSETETSGQYF.

The rearrangement links TRBV7-9 to TRBJ1-4; no reliable D call. Trimming stripped 0 bases from V and 8 bases from J, with 10 bases between. CDR3 length: 14 residues. Germline V gene data show CDR1 as SEHNR and CDR2 as FQNEAQ (reference sequence). CDR3 nucleotides: TGTGCCAGCAGCTTAGCGGGGTCCAGGGAAAAACTGTTTTTT. Residues: CASSLAGSREKLFF.

In this sample, this clonotype turned up a few times. The V call is TRBV21-1, the J call TRBJ1-2; the table's D gene call, TRBD1, was not cross checked with the DNA. TRBV21-1 is recorded as a pseudogene. The CDR3 is 16 residues long. CDR3 nucleotides: TGTGCCAGCAGGGTCCTGGGACAGGGGCGTAACTATGGCTACACCTTC. Translating gives CASRVLGQGRNYGYTF.

With regard to this clonotype: Since a much larger clone is just one base distant, this may be a read error. The rearrangement links TRBV20-1 to TRBJ2-4, with a weak D call TRBD2 (6 bases). V lost 0 bases and J lost 6, with 9 bases in between. The CDR3 has 13 amino acids. CDR1 is DFQATT and CDR2 is SNEGSKA in the germline V gene (reference sequence). CDR3 sequence reads: CSARDGSRNIQYF. The CDR3 coding sequence is TGCAGTGCTAGAGACGGGAGCAGAAACATTCAGTACTTC.

This clonotype was seen repeatedly, ten times or more. The chain recombines TRBV29-1 with TRBJ2-7; 8 bases are shared with TRBD1. CDR1 is SQVTM and CDR2 is ANQGSEA in the germline V gene. V shed 0 bases, J shed 3 bases, and the junction held 4 bases outside the gene matches. This CDR3 is built from 14 residues. CDR3 in amino acids: CSVEDRDRGYEQYF. CDR3 sequence (DNA): TGCAGCGTTGAAGATCGTGACAGGGGCTACGAGCAGTACTTC.

The chain joins TRBV12-3 or TRBV12-4 to TRBJ2-1; 11 positions match TRBD1. CDR3 size: 14 residues. The V gene end was trimmed by 5 bases and the J gene end by 8 bases; junction bases not matched to a gene: 5. The CDR3 coding sequence is TGTGCCAGCAGTCCCCCGGACAGGGGGCATGAGCAGTTCTTC. Protein: CASSPPDRGHEQFF.

Only a few counts were recorded for this clonotype. The chain joins TRBV2 to TRBJ2-3, with D possibly TRBD2 on 6 matching bases. From germline, CDR1 is SNHLY and CDR2 FYNNEI. The CDR3 length is 13 residues. V lost 8 bases, J lost 3 bases, and 12 bases lay in between. The CDR3 DNA reads as TGTGCCAGCCTAAGGACTAATACAGATACGCAGTATTTT. It specifies CASLRTNTDTQYF.

The CDR3, as DNA: TGTGCTTCAGCTGAGTACAATGAGCAGTTCTTC. It codes for CASAEYNEQFF. The chain employs TRBV27 and TRBJ2-1; no definite D call. The CDR3 extends over 11 amino acids. Germline CDR1 is MNHEY and CDR2 is SMNVEV (reference sequence).

A few counts support this clonotype. The chain combines TRBV2 with TRBJ2-3, with 9 bases aligning to TRBD2. The CDR3 is 16 amino acids. V lost 5 bases and J lost 2; bases outside the gene matches: 8. Germline-derived CDR1 and CDR2 are SNHLY and FYNNEI. The chain's CDR3 is CASSWGSGGPTDTQYF. The CDR3 DNA sequence: TGTGCCAGCAGTTGGGGAAGCGGGGGGCCCACAGATACGCAGTATTTT.

This clonotype was seen only a few times. The rearrangement uses TRBV29-1 and TRBJ2-1; D is perhaps TRBD2 (5 bases). This CDR3 spans 13 amino acids. V lost 8 bases, J lost 4 bases, and 15 bases lay in between. Germline V CDR1 and CDR2: SQVTM, ANQGSEA. The DNA of the CDR3 is TGCAGCCTGGTAGGACTGAAGTACAATGAGCAGTTCTTC. Protein product: CSLVGLKYNEQFF.

This clonotype showed up just a few times. The chain links TRBV28 to TRBJ2-1; 13 nucleotides match TRBD2. The CDR3 covers 18 residues. Germline-derived CDR1 and CDR2 are MDHEN and SYDVKM. V was clipped by 6 bases and J by 7 bases; unmatched bases: 15. As DNA, the CDR3 is TGTGCCAGCAGCCATACTAGCGGGGGGGTATTAAGGTGGAATGAGCAGTTCTTC. Its translation: CASSHTSGGVLRWNEQFF.

This clonotype was found a few times. This could be a read error, since a much larger clone is one nucleotide away. This sequence joins TRBV3-1 and TRBJ2-5, with D perhaps being TRBD1 or TRBD2 (6 bases each). This CDR3 is 18 amino acids long. Germline values: CDR1 LGHDT, CDR2 YNNKEL (reference sequence). The CDR3 loop is CAGSQEGEARGYGETQYF. CDR3 nucleotides: TGTGCCGGCAGCCAAGAAGGGGAGGCCAGGGGATATGGGGAGACCCAGTACTTC.